Listed here are 9 T cell receptor beta chains from one sample, sequenced in a study of shared clonotypes between healthy human individuals. Clones were sequenced by immunoSEQ multiplex PCR, and TCRdb holds only the in-frame ones, with some missing. The data hold over a million clones, with roughly 97% observed a single time. Sequenced material: naive CD4+ T cells sorted from blood. Subset: CD45RA+ positively selected. The receptors here all came from a young man in good health.

With regard to this clone: Within the sample, other DNA sequences also encode this same CDR3. The chain carries TRBV15 and TRBJ2-7; 10 bases align to TRBD1. Germline V CDR1 and CDR2: LNHNV, YYDKDF (reference sequence). After removal of 1 base from V and 3 bases from J, the junction contained 0 bases not matched to a gene. CDR3 length equals 14 residues. This chain's CDR3 is CATSRGTGGYEQYF. CDR3 DNA sequence: TGTGCCACCAGCAGAGGGACAGGGGGCTACGAGCAGTACTTC.

The chain uses TRBV27 and TRBJ1-1; no definite D call. V was shortened by 7 bases and J by 5 bases, with 17 bases between the two germline ends. The CDR3 spans 14 residues. CDR1 and CDR2 from the germline V gene are MNHEY and SMNVEV (reference sequence). The CDR3, as DNA: TGTGCCAGCACTGTTATTCACCGGGGTACTGAAGCTTTCTTT. This translates into CASTVIHRGTEAFF.

CDR3 sequence: CASSLLRGSGGYNEQFF. Here the CDR3 DNA reads TGTGCCAGCAGCTTGCTCCGGGGTAGCGGGGGATACAATGAGCAGTTCTTC. V usage is TRBV5-5 and J usage is TRBJ2-1; 9 nucleotides line up with TRBD2. Germline values: CDR1 SGHKS, CDR2 YYEKEE (reference sequence). After removal of 1 base from V and 4 bases from J, the junction contained 9 bases not matched to a gene. This CDR3 has 17 residues.

The sample holds one count of this clone. The genes are TRBV19 and TRBJ1-1; no clear D gene. The CDR3 consists of 13 residues. The V and J ends lost 3 bases and 6 bases respectively, with 11 bases between them. Germline V CDR1 and CDR2: LNHDA, SQIVND (reference sequence). CDR3 sequence reads: CASSIFGDAEAFF. The CDR3 DNA sequence: TGTGCCAGTAGTATTTTCGGAGATGCTGAAGCTTTCTTT.

The chain recombines TRBV7-7 with TRBJ2-3; D is unclear. The CDR3 is 14 residues long. Trimming stripped 3 bases from V and 0 bases from J, with 7 bases between. Germline loops: CDR1 SSHAT, CDR2 FNYEAQ (reference sequence). In DNA form, the CDR3 reads TGTGCCAGCAGCTTGAGAGCTAGCACAGATACGCAGTATTTT. This sequence encodes CASSLRASTDTQYF.

V and J are TRBV15 and TRBJ2-2; D is perhaps TRBD1 or TRBD2 (5 bases each). The germline V gene encodes CDR1 LNHNV and CDR2 YYDKDF (reference sequence). CDR3 length: 15 amino acids. V was pared by 3 bases and J by 6 bases, with 14 bases between. The CDR3 DNA is TGTGCCACCAGCAGGGGGGACCTCCTCGCCGGGGAGCTGTTTTTT. Encoded protein: CATSRGDLLAGELFF.

The genes are TRBV10-3 and TRBJ2-2, with D possibly TRBD1 on 5 matching bases. The V end was cut by 4 bases, the J end by 3 bases, with 12 bases between. Germline lookup yields CDR1 ENHRY and CDR2 SYGVKD. The CDR3 loop spans 15 amino acids. The chain's CDR3 is CAISVQVVDTGELFF. CDR3 DNA sequence: TGTGCCATCAGTGTACAGGTCGTGGACACCGGGGAGCTGTTTTTT.

In its sample, this clone was seen once. The J gene is TRBJ1-3, the V gene TRBV11-2; D gene unclear. V was shortened by 6 bases and J by 5 bases, with 8 bases between the two germline ends. Germline V CDR1 and CDR2: SGHAT, FQNNGV. This CDR3 has 12 residues. CDR3: CASSGTRNTIYF. In DNA, the CDR3 is TGTGCCAGCAGTGGAACCCGAAACACCATATATTTT.

The chain joins TRBV19 to TRBJ2-2; TRBD2 aligns across 10 bases. CDR1 and CDR2 from the germline V gene are LNHDA and SQIVND (reference sequence). The V gene end was trimmed by 6 bases and the J gene end by 7 bases; junction bases not matched to a gene: 8. This CDR3 has 15 residues. The CDR3 DNA reads TGTGCCAGTAGACCGAGCGGGAGGGCCTTCGGGGAGCTGTTTTTT. Translation: CASRPSGRAFGELFF.